What follows are 16 T cell receptor beta chains derived from one specimen sequenced in a study of OX40 agonist ivuxolimab in advanced cancers. The assay was immunoSEQ multiplex PCR, and TCRdb's table has in-frame clones only and misses some. This sample has 100,000 to 150,000 clones, with roughly 90% found just once. Sequenced here: CD4+ or CD8+ T cells sorted from blood, sampled in a trial of the OX40 agonist ivuxolimab. The receptors were gathered from an adult with an advanced solid tumor such as melanoma, head and neck, liver or kidney cancer.

This clone was picked up one time. CDR3 sequence reads: CASSLLAGVNEQYF. For the CDR3, the DNA is TGTGCCAGCAGTTTACTAGCGGGAGTAAACGAGCAGTACTTC. This rearrangement joins TRBV28 to TRBJ2-7; 10 bases match TRBD2. CDR3 size: 14 residues. V shed 2 bases and J 5 bases; nucleotides not matched to a gene: 3. Germline V CDR1 and CDR2: MDHEN, SYDVKM.

By sample fraction, this clone is medium-sized (0.01 to 0.1%). The DNA of the CDR3 is TGTGCCAGCAGCAATTTGACAGACTTGAACTATGGCTACACCTTC. Its protein is CASSNLTDLNYGYTF. V usage is TRBV7-2 and J usage is TRBJ1-2; D is possibly TRBD1 (5 bases). The CDR3 extends over 15 amino acids. Germline lookup yields CDR1 SGHTA and CDR2 FQGNSA. The V gene lost 5 bases and the J gene lost 2 bases, with 15 bases spanning the gap.

The chain employs TRBV9 and TRBJ2-3; D is possibly TRBD2 (5 bases). Trimming left V 0 bases short and J 4 bases short, with 9 bases between. Germline V gene lookup returns CDR1 SGDLS and CDR2 YYNGEE. CDR3 length: 14 amino acids. CDR3 DNA: TGTGCCAGCAGCGTAGCCAGCGGTCCAGATACGCAGTATTTT. Amino acids: CASSVASGPDTQYF.

The genes are TRBV6-1 and TRBJ2-1, with D possibly being TRBD1 (5 bases). V was shortened by 7 bases and J by 7 bases, with 20 bases between the two germline ends. The CDR3 runs to 15 residues. The germline V gene has CDR1 MNHNS and CDR2 SASEGT. The CDR3 nucleotides read TGTGCCAGCACCCTGTCCAGGGTTGCAAGTAATGAGCAGTTCTTC. Protein sequence: CASTLSRVASNEQFF.

V usage is TRBV7-2 and J usage is TRBJ1-1; 7 bases align to TRBD1. This CDR3 comprises 14 residues. CDR1 SGHTA and CDR2 FQGNSA come from the germline V gene. After removal of 5 bases from V and 4 bases from J, the junction contained 7 bases not matched to a gene. The CDR3 DNA reads as TGTGCCAGCAGCCCCAGGGGGGGTAGCACTGAAGCTTTCTTT. Translated: CASSPRGGSTEAFF.

This chain connects TRBV7-6 to TRBJ2-5; 8 nucleotides align to TRBD2. CDR3 length equals 15 residues. V lost 5 bases, J lost 5 bases, and 10 bases stayed unmatched. The germline CDR1 and CDR2 sequences are SGHVS and FNYEAQ. CDR3 nucleotides: TGTGCCAGCAGCCCCAATAGCGGGGCCGGTGAGACCCAGTACTTC. This sequence encodes CASSPNSGAGETQYF. The full variable domain, with the rest looked up from reference TRBV7-6 and TRBJ2-5, is GAGVSQSPRYKVTKRGQDVALRCDPISGHVSLYWYRQALGQGPEFLTYFNYEAQQDKSGLPNDRFSAERPEGSISTLTIQRTEQRDSAMYRCASSPNSGAGETQYFGPGTRLLVL.

V usage is TRBV29-1 and J usage is TRBJ2-7; TRBD2 agrees at 7 bases. Trimming at V came to 2 bases and at J to 2 bases, leaving 9 bases not matched to a gene. The CDR3 consists of 15 residues. From germline, CDR1 is SQVTM and CDR2 ANQGSEA. CDR3 sequence: CSVESGGRPPYEQYF. The DNA for the CDR3 is TGCAGCGTTGAATCTGGCGGGAGACCACCCTACGAGCAGTACTTC.

V is TRBV7-3 and J is TRBJ2-3; 9 nucleotides align to TRBD2. J gave up 4 bases and V 1 base, and 6 bases lay outside the gene matches. This CDR3 contains 16 residues. CDR1 SGHTA and CDR2 FQGTGA come from the germline V gene. The CDR3 sequence is CASSLRVAGVADTQYF. CDR3 sequence (DNA): TGTGCCAGCAGCTTAAGAGTAGCGGGAGTGGCAGATACGCAGTATTTT.

The J gene is TRBJ2-1, the V gene TRBV5-1; 10 bases align to TRBD2. The ends lost 3 bases at V and 8 bases at J; junction bases unmatched: 8. Germline V gene data show CDR1 as SGHRS and CDR2 as YFSETQ. The CDR3 is 15 residues long. CDR3 sequence: CASSWPSGSGDEQFF. DNA for the CDR3: TGCGCCAGCAGCTGGCCTAGCGGGAGTGGCGATGAGCAGTTCTTC.

The chain couples TRBV15 to TRBJ2-5; 7 nucleotides match TRBD2. The germline V gene has CDR1 LNHNV and CDR2 YYDKDF (reference sequence). V dropped 5 bases and J dropped 5; count of bases not matched to a gene: 8. This CDR3 is built from 14 residues. The CDR3 reads CATSLRTRMETQYF. Here the CDR3 DNA reads TGTGCCACCAGCTTACGGACTAGAATGGAGACCCAGTACTTC.

The CDR3 spells CAISERTDNQPQHF. Written as DNA, the CDR3 is TGTGCCATCAGTGAACGGACAGACAATCAGCCCCAGCATTTT. The rearrangement uses TRBV10-3 and TRBJ1-5, with a tentative D call TRBD1 (6 bases). Trimming stripped 3 bases from V and 3 bases from J, with 9 bases between. Germline V gene sequence: CDR1 ENHRY, CDR2 SYGVKD. The CDR3 runs 14 residues.

The CDR3 protein is CASSLRLAGPETQYF. The CDR3 region has the DNA TGTGCCAGCAGTTTACGACTAGCGGGACCGGAGACCCAGTACTTC. The rearrangement links TRBV27 to TRBJ2-5, with 11 bases fitting TRBD2. CDR3 length equals 15 residues. Looked up from germline, CDR1 is MNHEY and CDR2 is SMNVEV (reference sequence). V trimming: 2 bases; J trimming: 5 bases; junction bases outside the gene matches: 4.

The J gene is TRBJ2-1, the V gene TRBV5-4; perhaps TRBD2 as D (6 bases). Germline V CDR1 and CDR2: SGHNT, YYREEE (reference sequence). This CDR3 comprises 16 residues. Trimming left V 3 bases short and J 7 bases short, with 20 bases between. The CDR3 sequence: CASSWQNRDSINEQFF. The CDR3 nucleotides are TGTGCCAGCAGCTGGCAGAACCGGGACTCCATAAATGAGCAGTTCTTC.

V usage is TRBV19 and J usage is TRBJ1-4, with a tentative D call TRBD1 (6 bases). CDR1 and CDR2 (germline): LNHDA, SQIVND (reference sequence). Trimming removed 8 bases from V and 3 bases from J, with 10 bases in between. The CDR3 runs 13 residues. As DNA, the CDR3 is TGTGCCAGTTCGACAGGACCTAATGAAAAACTGTTTTTT. Translating gives CASSTGPNEKLFF.

The chain employs TRBV27 and TRBJ1-1, with unresolved D. Germline-derived CDR1 and CDR2 are MNHEY and SMNVEV (reference sequence). The V and J ends lost 6 bases and 5 bases respectively, with 19 bases between them. The CDR3 is 15 amino acids. CDR3 coding DNA: TGTGCCAGCAGGACGCAGGAGGTTGGGAGGACTGAAGCTTTCTTT. It translates to CASRTQEVGRTEAFF.

The rearrangement links TRBV2 to TRBJ1-1, with D possibly matching TRBD1 (6 bases). Trimming removed 7 bases at V and 11 bases at J, with 20 bases between. Germline-derived CDR1 and CDR2 are SNHLY and FYNNEI. The CDR3 consists of 13 residues. This CDR3 reads CASTGRPGDKAFF. For the CDR3, the DNA is TGTGCCAGCACCGGAAGACCAGGGGATAAGGCTTTCTTT.